These 30 T cell receptor beta chains share one sample of origin, sequenced in a study of beta chain features in type 1 diabetes. Every isolated RNA sample was fully reverse transcribed, so sequencing captured expressed TCRB transcripts. Clones were sequenced by immunoSEQ multiplex PCR, and TCRdb holds only the in-frame ones, with some missing. The sample gives fewer than 150,000 clones, 6% to 7.5% of which show up once; about 1.4% is in the top ten. The specimen was central memory CD4+ T cells from blood. The receptors derive from a woman in her twenties or thirties in good health.

The chain is built from TRBV5-5 and TRBJ2-3; 7 bases are shared with TRBD1. This CDR3 spans 17 amino acids. Losses at the gene ends were 2 bases for V and 0 bases for J; bases not matched to a gene: 9. CDR1 and CDR2 (germline): SGHKS, YYEKEE (reference sequence). CDR3 residues: CASSFPFGRGSTDTQYF. The CDR3 bases are TGTGCCAGCAGCTTTCCTTTCGGCAGGGGGAGCACAGATACGCAGTATTTT.

This clone came up a few times. The rearrangement joins TRBV11-1 to TRBJ2-3, with a weak D call TRBD2 (6 bases). The ends were cut back, 0 bases at V and 4 bases at J, with 14 bases in the middle. CDR3 length equals 16 residues. CDR1 and CDR2 (germline): SGHAT, FQDESV (reference sequence). CDR3 DNA sequence: TGTGCCAGCAGCTTAGCGACGGGAGCCCTGGCAGATACGCAGTATTTT. Translated, it gives CASSLATGALADTQYF.

The V gene is TRBV25-1, the J gene TRBJ2-1; 8 nucleotides match TRBD2. This CDR3 is 15 amino acids long. J gave up 6 bases and V 1 base, and 5 bases lay outside the gene matches. Germline loops: CDR1 MGHDK, CDR2 SYGVNS. CDR3: CASSESGRAINEQFF. The CDR3 DNA is TGTGCCAGCAGTGAATCCGGGAGGGCCATCAATGAGCAGTTCTTC.

Only a few counts were recorded for this clone. The chain carries TRBV2 and TRBJ2-3; the match to TRBD1 covers 9 bases. Per germline, CDR1 SNHLY and CDR2 FYNNEI. V was clipped by 8 bases and J by 4 bases; unmatched bases: 10. The CDR3 has 15 amino acids. CDR3 sequence reads: CASPNGGQGPDTQYF. In DNA, the CDR3 is TGTGCCAGCCCAAATGGGGGACAGGGTCCAGATACGCAGTATTTT.

The V and J genes are TRBV5-4 and TRBJ2-1; 7 nucleotides agree with TRBD1. After removal of 3 bases from V and 6 bases from J, the junction contained 12 bases not matched to a gene. CDR3 length: 16 amino acids. Germline assignment: CDR1 SGHNT and CDR2 YYREEE (reference sequence). Written as DNA, the CDR3 is TGTGCCAGCAGCTATCCGGGAAAGGGGGCCTCCAATGAGCAGTTCTTC. This sequence encodes CASSYPGKGASNEQFF.

This clone was seen only a few times. CDR3 loop: CASSPAGQGETEAFF. For the CDR3, the DNA is TGTGCCAGCAGTCCCGCCGGACAGGGAGAGACTGAAGCTTTCTTT. The chain carries TRBV27 and TRBJ1-1; 8 positions agree with TRBD1. The germline gives CDR1 MNHEY, CDR2 SMNVEV (reference sequence). There are 15 residues in the CDR3. The junction had 10 bases not matched to a gene; V was cut back by 5 bases and J by 5 bases.

V and J are TRBV19 and TRBJ2-2, with D possibly TRBD2 on 5 matching bases. There are 14 residues in the CDR3. Germline V gene lookup returns CDR1 LNHDA and CDR2 SQIVND (reference sequence). Trimming took 5 bases from V and 2 from J, leaving 9 bases between them. DNA of the CDR3: TGTGCCAGTAGTCCTCGGGGTAACACCGGGGAGCTGTTTTTT. This gives the protein CASSPRGNTGELFF.

V gene TRBV5-4 combines with J gene TRBJ2-1; 8 bases are a match to TRBD2. The CDR3 sequence is 15 residues long. Germline V gene sequence: CDR1 SGHNT, CDR2 YYREEE (reference sequence). J lost 7 bases, V lost 3 bases, and 9 bases had no gene match. CDR3 region: CASSSGTRTRNEQFF. CDR3 nucleotides: TGTGCCAGCAGCTCCGGGACTAGAACGAGGAATGAGCAGTTCTTC.

The rearrangement uses TRBV7-3 and TRBJ2-2; 8 nucleotides agree with TRBD2. Germline V gives CDR1 SGHTA, CDR2 FQGTGA. The CDR3 extends over 16 amino acids. Germline trimming cut 5 bases from V and 4 bases from J; bases unmatched to any gene: 9. This CDR3 is CASSPRGAGGTGELFF. CDR3 coding DNA: TGTGCCAGCAGCCCTCGCGGGGCGGGAGGCACCGGGGAGCTGTTTTTT.

Many counts were recorded for this clone. The rearrangement links TRBV4-3 to TRBJ2-1; 7 nucleotides line up with TRBD1. The germline gives CDR1 LGHNA, CDR2 YSLEER. The trim removed 6 bases at V and 15 bases at J, leaving 20 bases unmatched. The CDR3 is 15 amino acids. The chain's CDR3 is CASSLILGGSKGLFF. CDR3 in DNA: TGCGCCAGCAGTCTCATACTAGGGGGCTCGAAAGGACTGTTCTTC.

The chain carries TRBV29-1 and TRBJ1-4; 10 nucleotides line up with TRBD1. The CDR3 has 14 residues. Germline V gene data show CDR1 as SQVTM and CDR2 as ANQGSEA. The V gene end was trimmed by 3 bases and the J gene end by 4 bases; junction bases not matched to a gene: 2. CDR3 sequence: CSVEDRGNNEKLFF. The CDR3 DNA follows: TGCAGCGTTGAGGACAGGGGGAATAATGAAAAACTGTTTTTT.

In this sample, this clone turned up many times. This CDR3 is CASSLPGGPGDNEQFF. The CDR3 DNA reads TGTGCCAGCAGCTTGCCGGGAGGGCCTGGGGACAATGAGCAGTTCTTC. The rearrangement links TRBV5-4 to TRBJ2-1, with 8 nucleotides matching TRBD2. After removal of 1 base from V and 5 bases from J, the junction contained 8 bases not matched to a gene. This CDR3 has 16 amino acids. CDR1 and CDR2 from the germline V gene are SGHNT and YYREEE (reference sequence).

This clone was recorded at least ten times. This chain connects TRBV30 to TRBJ2-7, with 7 bases that match TRBD1. V trimming: 1 base; J trimming: 6 bases; junction bases outside the gene matches: 6. The CDR3 is 13 residues long. From germline, CDR1 is GTSNPN and CDR2 SVGIG (reference sequence). The CDR3: CAWSADRASEQYF. DNA of the CDR3: TGTGCCTGGAGTGCCGACAGGGCCTCCGAGCAGTACTTC.

This clone was recorded a few times. The chain is built from TRBV7-3 and TRBJ1-3, with TRBD1 as a possible D gene (5 bases). The CDR3 runs 13 residues. With 3 bases removed from V and 3 bases from J, the gap between germline ends came to 6 bases. Germline loops: CDR1 SGHTA, CDR2 FQGTGA. CDR3: CASSLGLGNTIYF. CDR3 nucleotides: TGTGCCAGCAGCTTGGGGCTTGGAAACACCATATATTTT.

The V and J genes are TRBV29-1 and TRBJ1-1, with 7 bases aligning to TRBD1. The CDR3 spans 14 residues. CDR1 and CDR2 from the germline V gene are SQVTM and ANQGSEA. J was trimmed by 4 bases and V by 2 bases; bases with no gene match: 7. This CDR3 is CSVEPDRAGTEAFF. The CDR3 nucleotides are TGCAGCGTTGAACCCGACAGGGCAGGCACTGAAGCTTTCTTT.

Many counts were recorded for this clone. J is TRBJ2-2 and V is TRBV2; TRBD2 matches 8 bases. The CDR3 is 13 amino acids. V shed 7 bases, J shed 6 bases, and the junction held 4 bases outside the gene matches. The germline CDR1 and CDR2 sequences are SNHLY and FYNNEI. The CDR3, as DNA: TGTGCCAGCACCGGGACTAGGCCCGGGGAGCTGTTTTTT. Protein: CASTGTRPGELFF.

In this sample, this clone turned up a few times. J is TRBJ1-1 and V is TRBV5-1; 9 bases map to TRBD1. The CDR3 has 14 residues. Germline CDR1 SGHRS, CDR2 YFSETQ. V shed 4 bases and J 5 bases; nucleotides not matched to a gene: 6. CDR3 in amino acids: CASSTGQGVTEAFF. The CDR3 nucleotides are TGCGCCAGCAGCACGGGACAGGGTGTAACTGAAGCTTTCTTT.

This chain connects TRBV25-1 to TRBJ2-1; 10 positions agree with TRBD2. CDR1 MGHDK and CDR2 SYGVNS come from the germline V gene. CDR3 length: 15 amino acids. V dropped 1 base and J dropped 5; count of bases not matched to a gene: 2. This chain's CDR3 is CASSESLAGDNEQFF. The CDR3, as DNA: TGTGCCAGCAGTGAATCCCTAGCGGGAGACAATGAGCAGTTCTTC.

This clone was seen more than once but under ten times. The V and J genes are TRBV7-3 and TRBJ2-3; D not certain. Germline V gene lookup returns CDR1 SGHTA and CDR2 FQGTGA. The CDR3 has 13 residues. Trimming stripped 2 bases from V and 2 bases from J, with 5 bases between. The CDR3 nucleotides read TGTGCCAGCAGCTTATACTCCACAGATACGCAGTATTTT. It encodes CASSLYSTDTQYF.

This chain connects TRBV6-5 to TRBJ1-2; 7 nucleotides match TRBD1. CDR3 size: 13 residues. J gave up 6 bases and V 6 bases, and 7 bases lay outside the gene matches. In germline, CDR1 is MNHEY, CDR2 SVGAGI. The DNA of the CDR3 is TGTGCCAGCAGCGACACAGGGGAGAATGGCTACACCTTC. It codes for CASSDTGENGYTF.

This clone showed up just a few times. Other DNA sequences from this sample encode an identical CDR3 as well. This chain uses TRBV7-9 with TRBJ2-7, with D unresolved. Germline V CDR1 and CDR2: SEHNR, FQNEAQ (reference sequence). The length of the CDR3 is 12 residues. Trimming cost V 2 bases and J 3 bases, with 5 bases left between them. CDR3 region: CASSLSGYEQYF. The DNA for the CDR3 is TGTGCCAGCAGCTTATCGGGCTACGAGCAGTACTTC.

The chain combines TRBV28 with TRBJ1-4; D is ambiguous. There are 15 residues in the CDR3. Per the germline V gene, CDR1 is MDHEN and CDR2 is SYDVKM. V shed 5 bases and J shed 2 bases, with 12 bases lying between them. This chain's CDR3 is CASSPRQYTNEKLFF. The CDR3 DNA sequence: TGTGCCAGCAGTCCCCGTCAGTACACTAATGAAAAACTGTTTTTT.

This clone was recorded a few times. The chain has TRBV28 and TRBJ2-3, with 8 bases identical to TRBD2. The CDR3 totals 15 residues. The germline V gene has CDR1 MDHEN and CDR2 SYDVKM. With V trimmed by 2 bases and J by 3 bases, 4 bases remained unmatched. The CDR3 DNA sequence: TGTGCCAGCAGTTTACGGGAGGGCCTGACAGATACGCAGTATTTT. Translation: CASSLREGLTDTQYF.

This clone showed up many times. The V call is TRBV13, the J call TRBJ2-3; 7 nucleotides match TRBD1. CDR1 PRHDT and CDR2 FYEKMQ come from the germline V gene (reference sequence). This CDR3 is built from 15 residues. Trimming took 3 bases from V and 0 from J; bases not matched to a gene: 3. Written as DNA, the CDR3 is TGTGCCAGCAGCTTGGGACAGACTAGCACAGATACGCAGTATTTT. Protein: CASSLGQTSTDTQYF.

The chain links TRBV14 to TRBJ2-1; TRBD2 matches at 9 bases. This CDR3 region has 14 residues. V lost 1 base to trimming and J lost 12 bases; unmatched junction nucleotides: 7. Germline V gene lookup returns CDR1 SGHDN and CDR2 FVKESK. The DNA for the CDR3 is TGTGCCAGCAGCCAAGGGCTAGCGGGAAGGTGGCAGTTCTTC. The encoded protein is CASSQGLAGRWQFF.

This clone turned up a few times. The CDR3 sequence: CASSFLGGRRTYEQYF. The CDR3 DNA follows: TGTGCCAGCAGCTTCTTGGGTGGGAGACGAACCTACGAGCAGTACTTC. The chain recombines TRBV5-6 with TRBJ2-7; D might be TRBD2 (5 bases). V was shortened by 2 bases and J by 2 bases, with 17 bases between the two germline ends. This CDR3 is 16 amino acids long. Germline CDR1 is SGHDT and CDR2 is YYEEEE. Variable domain in full (rest from reference TRBV5-6 and TRBJ2-7): DAGVTQSPTHLIKTRGQQVTLRCSPKSGHDTVSWYQQALGQGPQFIFQYYEEEERQRGNFPDRFSGHQFPNYSSELNVNALLLGDSALYLCASSFLGGRRTYEQYFGPGTRLTVT.

This clone was seen only a few times. V usage is TRBV29-1 and J usage is TRBJ1-2; possible D gene TRBD1, 6 bases. CDR3 length: 15 amino acids. Between the trimmed V and J ends, which lost 2 bases and 3 bases, there was a span of 16 bases. Germline-derived CDR1 and CDR2 are SQVTM and ANQGSEA. The DNA for the CDR3 is TGCAGCGTTGAATTGGCGGGGGCGCGGTACTATGGCTACACCTTC. Translated: CSVELAGARYYGYTF.

This clone was recorded a few times. The V gene is TRBV11-2, the J gene TRBJ2-5; TRBD2 matches at 8 bases. V was pared by 5 bases and J by 1 base, with 12 bases of the junction left unmatched. The length of the CDR3 is 17 residues. The germline gives CDR1 SGHAT, CDR2 FQNNGV. As DNA, the CDR3 is TGTGCCAGCAGCCAAATCTCCAGCGGGAGTTCCCAAGAGACCCAGTACTTC. It codes for CASSQISSGSSQETQYF. The full variable domain, rest sourced from reference TRBV11-2 and TRBJ2-5, is EAGVAQSPRYKIIEKRQSVAFWCNPISGHATLYWYQQILGQGPKLLIQFQNNGVVDDSQLPKDRFSAERLKGVDSTLKIQPAKLEDSAVYLCASSQISSGSSQETQYFGPGTRLLVL.

This clone turned up a few times. The CDR3 sequence is CASSSGMQGHTEAFF. In DNA form, the CDR3 reads TGTGCCAGCTCAAGTGGTATGCAGGGCCACACTGAAGCTTTCTTT. The V gene is TRBV18, the J gene TRBJ1-1; weak D call: TRBD1 (5 bases). The CDR3 sequence is 15 residues long. Trimming removed 5 bases from V and 3 bases from J, with 16 bases in between. The germline gives CDR1 KGHSH, CDR2 LQKENI.

This clone was counted ten times or more. This rearrangement joins TRBV28 to TRBJ1-2, with TRBD1 matching 7 bases. J lost 3 bases, V lost 5 bases, and 15 bases had no gene match. Germline V gene lookup returns CDR1 MDHEN and CDR2 SYDVKM. The CDR3 runs 17 residues. DNA for the CDR3: TGTGCCAGCAGTCACCAACCCTTACAGGGGAAGTACTATGGCTACACCTTC. Its protein is CASSHQPLQGKYYGYTF.